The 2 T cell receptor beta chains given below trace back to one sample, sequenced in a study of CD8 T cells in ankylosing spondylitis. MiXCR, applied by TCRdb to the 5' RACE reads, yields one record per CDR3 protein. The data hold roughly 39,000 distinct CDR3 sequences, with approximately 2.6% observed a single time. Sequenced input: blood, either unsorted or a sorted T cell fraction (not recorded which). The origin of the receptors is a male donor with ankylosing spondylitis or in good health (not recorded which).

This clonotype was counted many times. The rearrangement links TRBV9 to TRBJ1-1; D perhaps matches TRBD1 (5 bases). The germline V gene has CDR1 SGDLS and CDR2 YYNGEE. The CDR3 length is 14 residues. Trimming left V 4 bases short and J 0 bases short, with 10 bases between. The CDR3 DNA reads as TGTGCCAGCAGCAAAGGGGTTGTGAACACTGAAGCTTTCTTT. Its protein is CASSKGVVNTEAFF.

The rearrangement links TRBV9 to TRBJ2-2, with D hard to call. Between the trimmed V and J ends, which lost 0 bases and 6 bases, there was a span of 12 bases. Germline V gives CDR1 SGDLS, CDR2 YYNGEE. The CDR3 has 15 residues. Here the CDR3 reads CASSVALRAAGELFF. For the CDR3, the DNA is TGTGCCAGCAGCGTAGCTCTTAGAGCCGCCGGGGAGCTGTTTTTT.